This T cell receptor beta chain was identified during a study of T cells in Graves' hyperthyroidism and ophthalmopathy. Study-wide results and caveats: Researchers report that a 13 V-J model separated ophthalmopathy from stable hyperthyroidism. Most clonotypes expanded in thyroid above 0.001 were likewise present in blood.

Criteria for exclusion of patients were uncontrolled infection, other autoimmune disease, pregnancy or lactation. The source material, RNA transcripts, was used to amplify TCR beta CDR3 regions. Initially, a first-round RT-PCR of the TCR CDR3 employed the HTBI primer set. TCRdb reanalysed the multiplex PCR reads using MiXCR and keeps one entry per CDR3 protein. The table lists 480,000 or so distinct CDR3 sequences, 40% to 50% of them singletons. Trimming left V 0 bases short and J 5 bases short, with 12 bases between. The CDR3 is made up of 15 amino acids. The germline V gene has CDR1 SGHRS and CDR2 YFSETQ. There are many counts of this clonotype. Its cognate antigen is unknown.

Sequenced input: peripheral blood or thyroid tissue (not recorded which). The origin of this receptor is an adult woman with Graves' disease, either hyperthyroidism or ophthalmopathy (not recorded which). This rearrangement joins TRBV5-1 to TRBJ1-5; D may be TRBD1 (5 bases). CDR3 coding DNA: TGCGCCAGCAGCTTGGGAGGGGTCGCCTATCAGCCCCAGCATTTT. Encoded protein: CASSLGGVAYQPQHF.